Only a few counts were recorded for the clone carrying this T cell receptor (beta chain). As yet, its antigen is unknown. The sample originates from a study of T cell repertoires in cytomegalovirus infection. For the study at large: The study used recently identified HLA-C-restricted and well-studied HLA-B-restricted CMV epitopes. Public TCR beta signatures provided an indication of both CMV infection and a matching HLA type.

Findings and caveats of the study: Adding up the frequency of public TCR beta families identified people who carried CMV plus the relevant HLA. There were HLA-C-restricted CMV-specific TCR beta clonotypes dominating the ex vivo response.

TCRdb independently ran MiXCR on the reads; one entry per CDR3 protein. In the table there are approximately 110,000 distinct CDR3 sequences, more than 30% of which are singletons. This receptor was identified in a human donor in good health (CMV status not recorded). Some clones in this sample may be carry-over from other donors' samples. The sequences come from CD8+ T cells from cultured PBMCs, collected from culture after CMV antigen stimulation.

CDR3 region: CASEGAATRNSYNEQFF. CDR3 sequence (DNA): TGTGCCAGCGAGGGAGCCGCGACGCGTAATTCCTACAATGAGCAGTTCTTC. The genes are TRBV6-1 and TRBJ2-1; tentative D call: TRBD2 (5 bases). The CDR3 length is 17 residues. The V gene lost 8 bases and the J gene lost 1 base, with 21 bases spanning the gap. Germline-derived CDR1 and CDR2 are MNHNS and SASEGT.